This T cell receptor (beta chain) was captured in a study of PD-1 blockade in classical Hodgkin lymphoma. Some clones are missing from TCRdb's copy, which holds only in-frame ones; the method was immunoSEQ multiplex PCR. The sample yields 20,000 or so clones, approximately 87% seen once. Indicated time point: cycle 4 day 1 (C4D1), after 6 weeks of nivolumab. All patients relapsed after autologous stem cell transplantation, and brentuximab vedotin exposure varied. CD4+ T cells were purified from thawed PBMCs by magnetic negative selection. The ends were cut back, 0 bases at V and 2 bases at J, with 7 bases in the middle. The CDR3 totals 14 residues. Germline CDR1 reads KGHSH; CDR2 reads LQKENI. Whole-study findings and limits: The study reported lower baseline TCR diversity in newly diagnosed patients than in healthy donors. Complete responders' baseline diversity resembled that of newly diagnosed patients.

Comments on this clone: Its antigen remains unknown.

The V call is TRBV18, the J call TRBJ2-5; D remains ambiguous. Source: CD4+ T cells from blood, taken before the fourth cycle of nivolumab. The sequence was collected from a human donor with classical Hodgkin lymphoma. CDR3 DNA sequence: TGTGCCAGCTCACCACCGAGAGCACAAGAGACCCAGTACTTC. Translation gives CASSPPRAQETQYF.